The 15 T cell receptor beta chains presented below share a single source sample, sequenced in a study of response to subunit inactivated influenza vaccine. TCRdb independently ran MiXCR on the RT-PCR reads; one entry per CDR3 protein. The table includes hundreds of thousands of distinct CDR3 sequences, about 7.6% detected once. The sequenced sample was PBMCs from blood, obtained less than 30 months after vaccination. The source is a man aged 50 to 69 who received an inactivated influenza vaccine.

The CDR3 is CSARDQRGTDTQYF. For the CDR3, the DNA is TGCAGTGCTAGAGATCAGCGCGGCACAGATACGCAGTATTTT. The V gene is TRBV20-1, the J gene TRBJ2-3; D is ambiguous. V was clipped by 0 bases and J by 1 base, with 8 bases between them. The length of the CDR3 is 14 residues. Germline V CDR1 and CDR2: DFQATT, SNEGSKA (reference sequence).

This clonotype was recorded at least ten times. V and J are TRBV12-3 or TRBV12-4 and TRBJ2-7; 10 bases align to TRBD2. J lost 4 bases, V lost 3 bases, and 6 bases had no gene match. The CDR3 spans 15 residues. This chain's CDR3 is CASSFRLAGAYEQYF. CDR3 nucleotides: TGTGCCAGCAGTTTCCGGCTAGCGGGAGCGTACGAGCAGTACTTC.

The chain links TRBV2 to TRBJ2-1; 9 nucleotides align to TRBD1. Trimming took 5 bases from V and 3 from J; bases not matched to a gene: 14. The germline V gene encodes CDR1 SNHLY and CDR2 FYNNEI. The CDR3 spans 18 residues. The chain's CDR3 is CASSFEIGTGINYNEQFF. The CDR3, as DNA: TGTGCCAGCAGTTTTGAGATCGGGACAGGGATAAACTACAATGAGCAGTTCTTC.

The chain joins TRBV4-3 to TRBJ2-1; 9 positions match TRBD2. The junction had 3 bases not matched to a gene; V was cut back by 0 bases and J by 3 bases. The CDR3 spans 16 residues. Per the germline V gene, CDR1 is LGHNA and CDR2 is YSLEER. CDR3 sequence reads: CASSQDTAGGYNEQFF. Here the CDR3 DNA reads TGCGCCAGCAGCCAAGATACAGCGGGGGGCTACAATGAGCAGTTCTTC.

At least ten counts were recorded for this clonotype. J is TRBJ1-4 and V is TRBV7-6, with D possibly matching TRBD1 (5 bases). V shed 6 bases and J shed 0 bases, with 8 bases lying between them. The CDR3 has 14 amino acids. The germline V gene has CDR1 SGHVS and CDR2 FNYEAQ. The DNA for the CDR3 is TGTGCCAGCAGTTTACAGGCAACTAATGAAAAACTGTTTTTT. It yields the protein CASSLQATNEKLFF. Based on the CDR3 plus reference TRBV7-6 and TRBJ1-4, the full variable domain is GAGVSQSPRYKVTKRGQDVALRCDPISGHVSLYWYRQALGQGPEFLTYFNYEAQQDKSGLPNDRFSAERPEGSISTLTIQRTEQRDSAMYRCASSLQATNEKLFFGSGTQLSVL.

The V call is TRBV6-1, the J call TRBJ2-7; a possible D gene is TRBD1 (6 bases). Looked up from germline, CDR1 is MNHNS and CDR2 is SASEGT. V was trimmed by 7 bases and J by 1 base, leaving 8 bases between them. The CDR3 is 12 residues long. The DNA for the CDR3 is TGTGCCAGCACCGGACAGTCCTACGAGCAGTACTTC. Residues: CASTGQSYEQYF.

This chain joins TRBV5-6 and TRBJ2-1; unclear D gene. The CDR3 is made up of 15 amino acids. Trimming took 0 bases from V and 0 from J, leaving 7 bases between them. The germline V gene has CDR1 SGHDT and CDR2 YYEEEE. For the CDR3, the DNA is TGTGCCAGCAGCTTGGACTCTAGCTCCTACAATGAGCAGTTCTTC. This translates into CASSLDSSSYNEQFF. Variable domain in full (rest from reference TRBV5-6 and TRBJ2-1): DAGVTQSPTHLIKTRGQQVTLRCSPKSGHDTVSWYQQALGQGPQFIFQYYEEEERQRGNFPDRFSGHQFPNYSSELNVNALLLGDSALYLCASSLDSSSYNEQFFGPGTRLTVL.

Here the CDR3 DNA reads TGTGCCAGCTCACATTCCCCGGGACAGGGGGCTACAGGGGCCAACGTCCTGACTTTC. Translating gives CASSHSPGQGATGANVLTF. This chain links TRBV18 with TRBJ2-6, with 12 bases matching TRBD1. Per the germline V gene, CDR1 is KGHSH and CDR2 is LQKENI. V lost 4 bases, J lost 4 bases, and 11 bases stayed unmatched. There are 19 residues in the CDR3. Drawing the rest from reference TRBV18 and TRBJ2-6, the complete variable domain is NAGVMQNPRHLVRRRGQEARLRCSPMKGHSHVYWYRQLPEEGLKFMVYLQKENIIDESGMPKERFSAEFPKEGPSILRIQQVVRGDSAAYFCASSHSPGQGATGANVLTFGAGSRLTVL.

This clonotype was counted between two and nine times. CDR3 coding DNA: TGTGCCAGCAGTGAAGCGACTAGCGGGAACTACAATGAGCAGTTCTTC. Encoded protein: CASSEATSGNYNEQFF. This sequence joins TRBV6-1 and TRBJ2-1, with 11 positions matching TRBD2. The CDR3 is 16 amino acids. Losses at the gene ends were 0 bases for V and 3 bases for J; bases not matched to a gene: 1. In germline, CDR1 is MNHNS, CDR2 SASEGT.

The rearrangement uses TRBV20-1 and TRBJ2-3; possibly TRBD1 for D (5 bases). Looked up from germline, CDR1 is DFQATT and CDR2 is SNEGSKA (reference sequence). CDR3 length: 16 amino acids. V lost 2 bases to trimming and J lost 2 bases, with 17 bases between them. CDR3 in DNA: TGCAGTGCTAGAAGGGGTTCTGGCGGCCTCACAGATACGCAGTATTTT. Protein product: CSARRGSGGLTDTQYF.

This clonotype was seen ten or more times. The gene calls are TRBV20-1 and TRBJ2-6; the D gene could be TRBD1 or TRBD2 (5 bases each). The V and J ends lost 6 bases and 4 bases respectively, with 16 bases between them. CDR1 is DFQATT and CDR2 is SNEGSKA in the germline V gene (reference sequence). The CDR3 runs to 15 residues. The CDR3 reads CSAAPWGMGANVLTF. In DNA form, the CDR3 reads TGCAGTGCAGCACCGTGGGGGATGGGGGCCAACGTCCTGACTTTC.

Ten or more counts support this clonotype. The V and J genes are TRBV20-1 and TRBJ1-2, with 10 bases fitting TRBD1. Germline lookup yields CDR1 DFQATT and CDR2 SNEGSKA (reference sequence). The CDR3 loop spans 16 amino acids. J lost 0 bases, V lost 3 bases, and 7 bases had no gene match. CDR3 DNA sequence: TGCAGTGCTAGGAACCGGGACAGGGGAGCTAACTATGGCTACACCTTC. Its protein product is CSARNRDRGANYGYTF.

The CDR3 here is CASSPASGQGQETQYF. In DNA form, the CDR3 reads TGTGCCAGCAGCCCGGCCTCCGGGCAGGGGCAAGAGACCCAGTACTTC. V usage is TRBV4-2 and J usage is TRBJ2-5; tentatively, D is TRBD1 (6 bases). CDR1 and CDR2 from the germline V gene are LGHNA and YNFKEQ. This CDR3 has 16 amino acids. Trimming removed 4 bases from V and 2 bases from J, with 17 bases in between.

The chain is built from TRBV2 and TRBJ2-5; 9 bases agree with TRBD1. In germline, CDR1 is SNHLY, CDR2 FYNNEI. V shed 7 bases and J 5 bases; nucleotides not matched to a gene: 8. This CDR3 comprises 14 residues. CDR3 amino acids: CASTQRTGVETQYF. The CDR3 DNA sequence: TGTGCCAGCACGCAACGGACAGGGGTGGAGACCCAGTACTTC.

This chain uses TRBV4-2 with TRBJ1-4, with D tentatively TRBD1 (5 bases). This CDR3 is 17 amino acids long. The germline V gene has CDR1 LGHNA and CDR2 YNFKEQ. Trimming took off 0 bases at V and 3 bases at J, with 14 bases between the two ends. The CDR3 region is CASSQDRKGPANEKLFF. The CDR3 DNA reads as TGTGCCAGCAGCCAAGATCGGAAGGGGCCAGCTAATGAAAAACTGTTTTTT.